This TCR beta chain originates from a study of cytomegalovirus exposure and HLA in healthy donors. Trimming took 5 bases from V and 3 from J, leaving 20 bases between them. Germline V CDR1 and CDR2: MNHEY, SMNVEV (reference sequence). CDR3 size: 17 residues. The primer mix had 60 Vbeta and 13 Jbeta primers. Assay used: immunoSEQ multiplex PCR; TCRdb lists only in-frame clones, some missing. This table lists around 210,000 clones. Note on this clone: No antigen is known for it.

The study's findings and limits: The study assumed roughly uniform donor sequencing depth for presence/absence analyses. Reportedly, a later analysis found an Asian-associated ancestry cluster had fewer N-insertions than the approximately 700-donor mean.

Material for sequencing was PBMCs. The origin of this receptor is a girl under 10 years old in good health and CMV-seropositive. This sequence joins TRBV27 and TRBJ1-3; D possibly corresponds to TRBD1 (6 bases). The CDR3 nucleotides are TGTGCCAGCAGTGCTGGTCAGGGGTACAGGGATGGAAACACCATATATTTT. Translated, it gives CASSAGQGYRDGNTIYF.